This is a list of T cell receptor beta chains from one sample in a study of T-cell reconstitution after alpha-beta-depleted transplantation in children. TCRdb independently ran MiXCR on the PCR reads; one entry per CDR3 protein. The data contain about 830,000 distinct CDR3 sequences, 15% to 20% of them singletons. Sequencing was performed on PBMCs, mostly from graft donor cells, taken 360 days after TCRalphabeta/CD19-depleted stem cell transplant. These receptors all stem from a male patient aged 10 to 17 who had a stem cell transplant for acute lymphoblastic leukemia, so the T cells may come from the graft donor. Each CDR3 is given with its conserved first and last residue. The D gene is left open where the match is weak. Not all rows give a size; the values are once, few, many and, for expanded clones, a class.

length: 17; size: few; V: TRBV20-1; D: TRBD2; J: TRBJ2-1; CDR3: CSARDGSSGSPYNEQFF; DNA: TGCAGTGCTAGAGATGGGTCTAGCGGGAGTCCCTACAATGAGCAGTTCTTC
length: 13; size: few; V: TRBV10-3; D: -; J: TRBJ2-7; CDR3: CAISARDSYEQYF; DNA: TGTGCCATCAGTGCGCGGGACTCCTACGAGCAGTACTTC
length: 15; size: -; V: TRBV7-9; D: -; J: TRBJ2-1; CDR3: CASSLVGSPDNEQFF; DNA: TGTGCCAGCAGCTTAGTGGGGTCTCCGGACAATGAGCAGTTCTTC
length: 14; size: -; V: TRBV5-1; D: -; J: TRBJ2-5; CDR3: CASSSGPSQETQYF; DNA: TGCGCCAGCAGCTCTGGCCCCTCACAAGAGACCCAGTACTTC
length: 15; size: many; V: TRBV27; D: -; J: TRBJ2-5; CDR3: CASSHIQGGQETQYF; DNA: TGTGCCAGCAGTCACATCCAGGGTGGGCAAGAGACCCAGTACTTC
length: 13; size: many; V: TRBV5-1; D: -; J: TRBJ2-3; CDR3: CASGETATDTQYF; DNA: TGCGCCAGCGGGGAGACGGCCACAGATACGCAGTATTTT
length: 15; size: many; V: TRBV9; D: -; J: TRBJ1-2; CDR3: CASSQGPREFYGYTF; DNA: TGTGCCAGCAGCCAGGGACCGAGGGAGTTCTATGGCTACACCTTC
length: 16; size: -; V: TRBV12-5; D: -; J: TRBJ2-5; CDR3: CASGLAPPQGFETQYF; DNA: TGTGCTAGTGGTTTGGCTCCCCCACAGGGCTTCGAGACCCAGTACTTC
length: 15; size: -; V: TRBV5-6; D: -; J: TRBJ2-7; CDR3: CASSLGLVRSYEQYF; DNA: TGTGCCAGCAGCTTGGGGTTGGTCAGATCCTACGAGCAGTACTTC
length: 18; size: -; V: TRBV2; D: TRBD2; J: TRBJ2-1; CDR3: CASSGGLILADSYNEQFF; DNA: TGTGCCAGCAGTGGAGGACTCATACTAGCGGATTCCTACAATGAGCAGTTCTTC
length: 15; size: few; V: TRBV5-1; D: -; J: TRBJ2-3; CDR3: CASRSLARDTDTQYF; DNA: TGCGCCAGCCGATCCCTAGCGAGAGACACAGATACGCAGTATTTT
length: 16; size: -; V: TRBV25-1; D: TRBD1; J: TRBJ1-1; CDR3: CASSQWTMDRGTEAFF; DNA: TGTGCCAGCAGCCAGTGGACGATGGACAGGGGCACTGAAGCTTTCTTT
length: 14; size: -; V: TRBV24-1; D: -; J: TRBJ1-2; CDR3: CATSDDGANYGYTF; DNA: TGTGCCACCAGTGACGACGGAGCTAACTATGGCTACACCTTC
length: 15; size: few; V: TRBV7-9; D: -; J: TRBJ2-1; CDR3: CASSLGPLGYNEQFF; DNA: TGTGCCAGCAGCTTAGGACCCCTCGGCTACAATGAGCAGTTCTTC
length: 14; size: -; V: TRBV9; D: TRBD1; J: TRBJ1-1; CDR3: CASSTGVQNTEAFF; DNA: TGTGCCAGTTCCACAGGGGTACAAAACACTGAAGCTTTCTTT
length: 12; size: many; V: TRBV29-1; D: -; J: TRBJ2-7; CDR3: CSVEQSSYEQYF; DNA: TGCAGCGTTGAACAGAGCTCCTACGAGCAGTACTTC
length: 15; size: many; V: TRBV5-1; D: TRBD1; J: TRBJ1-1; CDR3: CASSLRDRANTEAFF; DNA: TGCGCCAGCAGCCTACGGGACAGGGCGAACACTGAAGCTTTCTTT
length: 14; size: few; V: TRBV4-1; D: TRBD1; J: TRBJ2-5; CDR3: CASSLHDREETQYF; DNA: TGCGCCAGCAGCCTACATGACAGGGAAGAGACCCAGTACTTC
length: 12; size: -; V: TRBV29-1; D: TRBD2; J: TRBJ2-7; CDR3: CSVGTSGDEQYF; DNA: TGCAGCGTTGGGACTAGCGGCGACGAGCAGTACTTC
length: 14; size: few; V: TRBV5-6; D: -; J: TRBJ2-5; CDR3: CASSIGTLQETQYF; DNA: TGTGCCAGCAGCATCGGGACACTACAAGAGACCCAGTACTTC
length: 15; size: -; V: TRBV7-9; D: -; J: TRBJ1-4; CDR3: CASSLNRGAREKLFF; DNA: TGTGCCAGCAGCCTCAACCGGGGGGCAAGGGAAAAACTGTTTTTT
length: 16; size: once; V: TRBV19; D: -; J: TRBJ2-1; CDR3: CASSMGRRGDPNEQFF; DNA: TGTGCCAGTAGTATGGGTCGGCGGGGAGACCCCAATGAGCAGTTCTTC
length: 17; size: -; V: TRBV5-6; D: -; J: TRBJ2-1; CDR3: CASSLVTSSSSYNEQFF; DNA: TGTGCCAGCAGCTTGGTGACTTCTTCCTCTTCCTACAATGAGCAGTTCTTC
length: 14; size: many; V: TRBV5-1; D: TRBD1; J: TRBJ2-5; CDR3: CASSPTGVEETQYF; DNA: TGCGCCAGCAGCCCGACAGGGGTTGAAGAGACCCAGTACTTC